This T cell receptor (beta chain) was sequenced during a study of CD4 T cells in relation to SARS-CoV-2 and coronaviruses (dated by TCRdb to the early 2020s). Describing the broader study: In the ViraFEST assay, PBMCs were cultured with antigen for nine to ten days, after which TCR beta CDR3s were sequenced to identify clonal expansions specific to the antigen. A different, Illumina-based TCR-beta assay was used to sequence expansion assays from other donors in the study. The negative reference condition was either a culture with an HIV-1 Nef peptide pool or a culture with no peptide. The Adaptive Biotechnologies TCR-sequencing kit was used for samples from a few pre-COVID donors and for the naive versus memory experiments, whereas the other data were Illumina-based. Shared crossreactive spike epitopes were mapped to their HLA restriction using patient-derived lymphoblastoid cell lines. At the level of individual TCR clonotypes, the study measured memory CD4+ T cell crossreactivity between SARS-CoV-2 spike protein and common cold coronavirus spike proteins. Results the study describes overall, beyond this receptor: Because no donor provided both pre-pandemic and post-infection samples, tracing the source of pre-existing responses was limited. Memory CD4+ clonotypes crossrecognizing SARS-CoV-2 and at least one common cold coronavirus spike were found in 55% to 75% of donors. The study was constrained by small numbers of patients and of tested TCRs. Crossreactive clones showed significantly weaker SARS-CoV-2-driven expansion than monoreactive clones, consistent with antigenic imprinting. Crossreactivity analysis centred on spike protein, so crossreactivity against other viral proteins was not assessed.

The CDR3, from cysteine to phenylalanine, totals 15 residues. The CDR3 DNA has 45 bases and is translated from base 1. Per the germline V gene (reference sequence), LNHDA is the CDR1 and SQIVND is the CDR2. On this clone itself: No antigen is known for it. The junction differs from germline at one of its ends, possibly a read error.

The library was built by means of the immunoSEQ multiplex PCR assay. The original pipeline was this. Preprocessing removed nonproductive sequences and CDR3s not starting with C, not ending with F or W, or shorter than 7 amino acids. Antigen-specific clonotypes were called with the MANAFEST web app on the basis of expansion relative to the reference and to other culture wells. To be counted as positive, a clone had to show significant expansion compared with the reference culture, at an FDR below 0.05, in 2 of 3 replicate wells. Positive clones also required significant expansion versus all other tandem wells and an odds ratio above 5. After three terminal residues were trimmed from each end, CDR3 homology was quantified as pairwise Levenshtein distance using the stringdist R package. Held by TCRdb, this immuneACCESS table contains in-frame sequences only and omits some clones. Under half of the omission traces to an unresolved V gene where checked; the cause of the rest is unknown. For V, J and clone size, that table is used; D and trimming come from the DNA. The sample table lists 20,000 or so clones, 81% of them with a count of one. About 10% of the sample goes to the ten largest clones.

CD4+ T cells from unexposed donors were collected before the COVID-19 pandemic (2011-2018). The EasySep CD4+ T cell isolation kit was used to isolate CD4+ T cells once the cultures had run for 10 to 11 days. As cell number allowed, CD4+ T cells from unexposed donors were tested for reactivity to SARS-CoV-2 S and N and to four common cold coronavirus spike pools. Each well received under 2.5 million PBMCs, cultured in IMDM supplemented with around 5% human AB serum and around 9 IU/ml IL-2. Half of the culture medium was replaced with fresh IL-2-containing medium on days 3 and 7. In general, triplicate replicate wells were used for every peptide culture condition. The leukapheresis product for the unexposed donors was obtained through commercial purchase. Ficoll-Paque PLUS gradient centrifugation was used to isolate PBMCs from leukapheresis product or whole blood. PBMCs were either used fresh in the expansion assay or cryopreserved at -140 degrees C. The QIAamp Micro DNA Kit was used to extract genomic DNA from the CD4+ T cells.

The chain employs TRBV19 and TRBJ2-2; the D gene lacks a confident call. The clonotype was recovered from a human donor in good health. The sample consisted of CD4+ T cells from PBMCs, cultured in vitro. The CDR3 region: CASSIAQGNPGELFF. The sequenced DNA: TGTGCCAGTAGTATAGCTCAAGGGAACCCCGGGGAGCTGTTTTTT.